This TCR beta chain emerged from a study of monozygotic twins with inflammatory bowel disease. Study conclusions and caveats: Differences in immunosuppressive treatment may have been a source of added variability in patient repertoires.

TCRdb reprocessed the 5' RACE reads; each CDR3 protein has one entry and no DNA is given. This sample contains more than 300,000 distinct CDR3 sequences. Germline CDR1 MNHEY, CDR2 SMNVEV (reference sequence). The CDR3 runs 20 residues. To note about this clonotype: Its antigen is still unknown.

This receptor was obtained from a human donor with ulcerative colitis or Crohn's disease, or a healthy co-twin of an affected twin (not recorded which). The specimen was blood. The chain links TRBV27 to TRBJ2-1; TCRdb's D gene call, TRBD1, goes unchecked for lack of DNA. CDR3 protein: CASTTLVWGAVAPLNNEQFF.